One sample yielded the 28 T cell receptor beta chains listed below, sequenced in a study of lymphopenia after photon versus proton radiotherapy. Sequenced by immunoSEQ multiplex PCR; TCRdb stores in-frame clones only, minus some. The sample contains thousands of clones, around nine tenths of which appear only once. Material: peripheral blood, obtained from a patient treated with photon-based radiotherapy. The receptor source for this set is a woman in her 70s with pancreatic cancer.

The genes are TRBV5-1 and TRBJ2-7; the D is unclear. The germline gives CDR1 SGHRS, CDR2 YFSETQ. The CDR3 loop spans 13 amino acids. V gave up 5 bases and J gave up 0 bases, with 9 bases separating them. The CDR3 nucleotides read TGCGCCAGCAGGGACGTAAGCTCCTACGAGCAGTACTTC. Its protein product is CASRDVSSYEQYF.

The CDR3 sequence is CASSQLAGEADTQYF. CDR3 nucleotide sequence: TGCGCCAGCAGCCAGCTAGCGGGAGAAGCAGATACGCAGTATTTT. V is TRBV4-1 and J is TRBJ2-3, with 10 bases identical to TRBD2. This CDR3 has 15 residues. The V and J ends lost 3 bases and 4 bases, in that order; junction bases with no gene match: 4. Germline CDR1 is MGHRA and CDR2 is YSYEKL.

The chain links TRBV5-1 to TRBJ1-2, with 8 bases lining up with TRBD1. The CDR3 runs 14 residues. The V gene's germline CDR1 is SGHRS and CDR2 YFSETQ. J was trimmed by 8 bases and V by 0 bases; bases with no gene match: 6. CDR3 residues: CASSLGQGAYGYTF. Written as DNA, the CDR3 is TGCGCCAGCAGCTTGGGGCAGGGGGCATACGGCTACACCTTC.

The chain has TRBV28 and TRBJ1-5; D gene unclear. The V gene lost 5 bases and the J gene lost 5 bases, with 7 bases spanning the gap. The germline V gene has CDR1 MDHEN and CDR2 SYDVKM. CDR3 size: 12 residues. The DNA for the CDR3 is TGTGCCAGCAGTCAACAAGATCAGCCCCAGCATTTT. As protein: CASSQQDQPQHF.

This clone was recorded once. The rearrangement joins TRBV9 to TRBJ2-3; a possible D gene is TRBD1 (5 bases). The CDR3 totals 16 residues. Trimming cost V 0 bases and J 3 bases, with 14 bases left between them. Germline values: CDR1 SGDLS, CDR2 YYNGEE. The CDR3 spells CASSVEVGLQTDTQYF. The CDR3 nucleotides are TGTGCCAGCAGCGTAGAGGTGGGGCTACAAACAGATACGCAGTATTTT.

The V gene is TRBV19, the J gene TRBJ2-7; 11 nucleotides line up with TRBD2. V gave up 5 bases and J gave up 3 bases; unmatched junction bases: 6. Germline V gene data show CDR1 as LNHDA and CDR2 as SQIVND (reference sequence). The CDR3 contains 15 residues. The CDR3 loop is CASSLNSGRVYEQYF. In DNA form, the CDR3 reads TGTGCCAGTAGTCTTAATAGCGGGAGGGTCTACGAGCAGTACTTC.

This clone was counted a single time. The chain links TRBV25-1 to TRBJ2-1, with 14 nucleotides matching TRBD2. CDR3 size: 16 residues. Germline V CDR1 and CDR2: MGHDK, SYGVNS. V lost 6 bases, J lost 8 bases, and 9 bases stayed unmatched. The chain's CDR3 is CASRELGTSGSYEQFF. The CDR3 bases are TGTGCCAGCAGAGAACTAGGGACTAGCGGGAGTTATGAGCAGTTCTTC.

The chain links TRBV27 to TRBJ2-1; 11 bases agree with TRBD1. Per germline, CDR1 MNHEY and CDR2 SMNVEV (reference sequence). J gave up 6 bases and V 5 bases, and 9 bases lay outside the gene matches. The CDR3 sequence is 16 residues long. This CDR3 reads CASSLGQGALGNEQFF. CDR3 sequence (DNA): TGTGCCAGCAGTCTCGGACAGGGGGCTCTAGGCAATGAGCAGTTCTTC.

This chain uses TRBV18 with TRBJ2-3; D gene unclear. CDR3 size: 13 residues. Trimming removed 6 bases from V and 4 bases from J, with 11 bases in between. From germline, CDR1 is KGHSH and CDR2 LQKENI. The CDR3 nucleotides read TGTGCCAGCTCCCCGCAGGTCCCAGATACGCAGTATTTT. It specifies CASSPQVPDTQYF.

The chain links TRBV5-1 to TRBJ2-7; 9 bases match TRBD2. With V trimmed by 4 bases and J by 2 bases, 19 bases remained unmatched. From germline, CDR1 is SGHRS and CDR2 YFSETQ. The length of the CDR3 is 19 residues. The CDR3 coding sequence is TGCGCCAGCAGCCCCGGGGGGGGCGGGAGGGAGATCAAACCCTACGAGCAGTACTTC. This encodes CASSPGGGGREIKPYEQYF. The variable domain in full, completed from reference TRBV5-1 and TRBJ2-7, reads KAGVTQTPRYLIKTRGQQVTLSCSPISGHRSVSWYQQTPGQGLQFLFEYFSETQRNKGNFPGRFSGRQFSNSRSEMNVSTLELGDSALYLCASSPGGGGREIKPYEQYFGPGTRLTVT.

The chain couples TRBV6-1 to TRBJ2-2; unclear D gene. Trimming stripped 6 bases from V and 1 base from J, with 6 bases between. Germline loops: CDR1 MNHNS, CDR2 SASEGT. This CDR3 has 13 amino acids. The CDR3: CASRDVNTGELFF. The CDR3 region has the DNA TGTGCCAGCAGGGATGTGAACACCGGGGAGCTGTTTTTT.

The chain combines TRBV4-3 with TRBJ2-5; 9 bases map to TRBD1. Germline CDR1 LGHNA, CDR2 YSLEER. This CDR3 contains 16 residues. After removal of 2 bases from V and 6 bases from J, the junction contained 10 bases not matched to a gene. The CDR3 DNA follows: TGCGCCAGCAGCCAATCCACCGGGACAGGGAGGAAGACCCAGTACTTC. It yields the protein CASSQSTGTGRKTQYF.

V gene TRBV2 combines with J gene TRBJ1-5; D gene uncertain. V lost 7 bases to trimming and J lost 0 bases, with 10 bases between them. Per germline, CDR1 SNHLY and CDR2 FYNNEI. The CDR3 extends over 14 amino acids. As DNA, the CDR3 is TGTGCCAGCAAGGGCGGGTATAGCAATCAGCCCCAGCATTTT. This encodes CASKGGYSNQPQHF.

V is TRBV11-2 and J is TRBJ2-5; 8 bases match TRBD2. Trimming at V came to 5 bases and at J to 4 bases, leaving 6 bases not matched to a gene. There are 14 residues in the CDR3. Germline lookup yields CDR1 SGHAT and CDR2 FQNNGV. The CDR3 DNA follows: TGTGCCAGCAGCCAGGGGCTAGCGGGAGAGACCCAGTACTTC. Residues: CASSQGLAGETQYF.

The CDR3 here is CSVVLVAHYEQYF. CDR3 nucleotide sequence: TGCAGCGTTGTTTTAGTGGCACACTACGAGCAGTACTTC. The V call is TRBV29-1, the J call TRBJ2-7, with D unresolved. The germline V gene encodes CDR1 SQVTM and CDR2 ANQGSEA. The CDR3 is made up of 13 amino acids. Trimming removed 4 bases at V and 3 bases at J, with 13 bases between.

Only one count was recorded for this clone. The chain carries TRBV7-8 and TRBJ2-7; D uncertain. This CDR3 has 14 amino acids. Germline V gene sequence: CDR1 SGHVS, CDR2 FQNEAQ. The ends were cut back, 0 bases at V and 2 bases at J, with 8 bases in the middle. This chain's CDR3 is CASSLASGTYEQYF. The CDR3 DNA reads TGTGCCAGCAGCTTAGCGTCAGGAACCTACGAGCAGTACTTC.

V gene TRBV6-1 combines with J gene TRBJ2-7; a weak D match, TRBD2 (6 bases). Trimming left V 1 base short and J 7 bases short, with 11 bases between. Germline-derived CDR1 and CDR2 are MNHNS and SASEGT. The CDR3 length is 13 residues. The CDR3 spells CASSEEPAGEQYF. As DNA, the CDR3 is TGTGCCAGCAGTGAAGAACCGGCGGGGGAGCAGTACTTC.

The V gene is TRBV7-8, the J gene TRBJ2-5, with TRBD1 matching 7 bases. The germline V gene encodes CDR1 SGHVS and CDR2 FQNEAQ. Trimming removed 5 bases from V and 5 bases from J; junction bases left unmatched: 11. CDR3 length equals 15 residues. Written as DNA, the CDR3 is TGTGCCAGCAGCCCCAGAAAGGGGGCAGGGGAGACCCAGTACTTC. The encoded protein is CASSPRKGAGETQYF. Combining the CDR3 with reference TRBV7-8 and TRBJ2-5 gives the whole variable domain GAGVSQSPRYKVAKRGQDVALRCDPISGHVSLFWYQQALGQGPEFLTYFQNEAQLDKSGLPSDRFFAERPEGSVSTLKIQRTQQEDSAVYLCASSPRKGAGETQYFGPGTRLLVL.

This chain links TRBV19 with TRBJ2-1, with TRBD1 matching 7 bases. V dropped 7 bases and J dropped 8; count of bases not matched to a gene: 8. The germline V gene has CDR1 LNHDA and CDR2 SQIVND (reference sequence). The CDR3 consists of 13 residues. The CDR3 protein is CASTPTGLYEQFF. CDR3 DNA sequence: TGTGCCAGTACCCCGACAGGGCTCTATGAGCAGTTCTTC.

This chain joins TRBV5-1 and TRBJ2-7, with unresolved D. Looked up from germline, CDR1 is SGHRS and CDR2 is YFSETQ. The CDR3 is made up of 16 amino acids. V lost 1 base, J lost 1 base, and 15 bases lay in between. In nucleotides, the CDR3 is TGCGCCAGCAGCTTGAATTCGGCGGTCCCATCCTACGAGCAGTACTTC. Its protein product is CASSLNSAVPSYEQYF.

The chain links TRBV15 to TRBJ2-5, with D perhaps assigned TRBD1 or TRBD2 (6 bases each). V shed 3 bases and J shed 2 bases, with 16 bases lying between them. The CDR3 sequence is 16 residues long. Germline CDR1 LNHNV, CDR2 YYDKDF (reference sequence). CDR3 sequence reads: CATSSNPLGGQETQYF. In DNA form, the CDR3 reads TGTGCCACCAGCAGTAACCCACTAGGGGGGCAAGAGACCCAGTACTTC.

CDR3 DNA sequence: TGTGCCAGCAGCTTAAATACCTTGGATACGCAGTATTTT. Its translation is CASSLNTLDTQYF. The rearrangement joins TRBV7-3 to TRBJ2-3, with D unresolved. CDR3 length: 13 amino acids. Germline V gene lookup returns CDR1 SGHTA and CDR2 FQGTGA. V was cut by 1 base and J by 6 bases, with 8 bases left in between.

The V and J genes are TRBV12-2 and TRBJ2-6. TRBV12-2 is assigned pseudogene status. The CDR3 loop spans 18 amino acids. The CDR3 DNA follows: TGTGCAAGTCGCATGGTCAAGGCTCCACACAAAGTCGGGCCAACGTTGACTTTC. It specifies CASRMVKAPHKVGPTLTF.

J is TRBJ1-2 and V is TRBV28; no clear D gene. Germline V gene data show CDR1 as MDHEN and CDR2 as SYDVKM. V lost 6 bases and J 0 bases, leaving 20 bases between the germline ends. There are 17 residues in the CDR3. DNA of the CDR3: TGTGCCAGCAGCCGCCCCCGGGCCCACATTTCTAACTATGGCTACACCTTC. Residues: CASSRPRAHISNYGYTF.

This clone was counted a single time. The rearrangement joins TRBV5-4 to TRBJ1-1; possible D gene TRBD1, 6 bases. The CDR3 spans 13 residues. Trimming cost V 4 bases and J 5 bases, with 12 bases left between them. The germline gives CDR1 SGHNT, CDR2 YYREEE (reference sequence). The CDR3 spells CASSGTQVTEAFF. The DNA for the CDR3 is TGTGCCAGCAGCGGGACACAAGTGACTGAAGCTTTCTTT.

The V call is TRBV19, the J call TRBJ2-1; 10 nucleotides line up with TRBD2. The CDR3 spans 20 residues. Germline V gene sequence: CDR1 LNHDA, CDR2 SQIVND (reference sequence). V shed 5 bases, J shed 4 bases, and the junction held 20 bases outside the gene matches. In DNA, the CDR3 is TGTGCCAGTAGTGCAACAGGGTATGCCGGGGGGACTAGCGAATACAATGAGCAGTTCTTC. It translates to CASSATGYAGGTSEYNEQFF.

This rearrangement joins TRBV5-4 to TRBJ2-1, with 7 bases matching TRBD2. With 7 bases clipped from V and 4 bases from J, the junction kept 14 bases outside the gene matches. CDR1 and CDR2 (germline): SGHNT, YYREEE (reference sequence). The CDR3 runs to 16 residues. The DNA of the CDR3 is TGTGCCAGCTCTGGGGCGGCTAGCGGTATATACAATGAGCAGTTCTTC. It encodes CASSGAASGIYNEQFF.

This sequence joins TRBV6-6 and TRBJ1-1; D is uncertain. The germline CDR1 and CDR2 sequences are MNHNY and SVGAGI (reference sequence). This CDR3 spans 15 amino acids. V was clipped by 0 bases and J by 7 bases, with 15 bases between them. CDR3 protein: CASSYSAQGWDEAFF. CDR3 in DNA: TGTGCCAGCAGTTACTCCGCACAAGGTTGGGATGAAGCTTTCTTT.